One and the same sample provided the 28 T cell receptor beta chains below, sequenced in a study of siplizumab effects on memory and regulatory T cells. The assay was immunoSEQ multiplex PCR, and TCRdb's table has in-frame clones only and misses some. The sample has roughly 60,000 clones, approximately 97% seen once; the top ten hold approximately 0.1%. Specimen: naive CD8+ T cells sorted from blood. Receptors originate from a human donor in good health.

The rearrangement links TRBV30 to TRBJ2-3; 8 nucleotides agree with TRBD1. Germline CDR1 is GTSNPN and CDR2 is SVGIG (reference sequence). Germline trimming cut 0 bases from V and 4 bases from J; bases unmatched to any gene: 0. This CDR3 is built from 13 residues. CDR3 residues: CAWSVQGADTQYF. The CDR3 region has the DNA TGTGCCTGGAGTGTACAGGGGGCAGATACGCAGTATTTT.

This clone occurred once. J is TRBJ1-1 and V is TRBV11-3, with D possibly TRBD1 on 5 matching bases. Germline CDR1 reads SGHNT; CDR2 reads YENEEA. Trimming took off 5 bases at V and 2 bases at J, with 9 bases between the two ends. The CDR3 spans 13 residues. CDR3 protein: CASSLGTNTEAFF. CDR3 bases: TGTGCCAGCAGCCTGGGGACCAACACTGAAGCTTTCTTT.

The chain links TRBV19 to TRBJ2-3; 9 bases align to TRBD2. Looked up from germline, CDR1 is LNHDA and CDR2 is SQIVND (reference sequence). This CDR3 spans 15 amino acids. V was clipped by 3 bases and J by 3 bases; unmatched bases: 4. The CDR3 protein is CASSIAGGPTDTQYF. The CDR3 nucleotides are TGTGCCAGTAGTATTGCGGGGGGGCCGACAGATACGCAGTATTTT.

CDR3 loop: CASSFEAGGPLDTQYF. CDR3 in DNA: TGTGCCAGCAGCTTCGAAGCGGGGGGGCCATTAGATACGCAGTATTTT. This chain links TRBV11-2 with TRBJ2-3, with 10 bases aligning to TRBD2. J gave up 5 bases and V 3 bases, and 8 bases lay outside the gene matches. The CDR3 spans 16 residues. Germline V lookup: CDR1 SGHAT, CDR2 FQNNGV.

This clone appeared once. This rearrangement joins TRBV25-1 to TRBJ1-2; D call uncertain. Trimming took 1 base from V and 3 from J, leaving 6 bases between them. Germline-derived CDR1 and CDR2 are MGHDK and SYGVNS. The CDR3 runs to 13 residues. The DNA for the CDR3 is TGTGCCAGCAGTGAATTGTTCGACTATGGCTACACCTTC. Translated: CASSELFDYGYTF.

The V and J genes are TRBV5-4 and TRBJ1-2, with D perhaps TRBD1 (5 bases). The CDR3 runs 14 residues. Between the trimmed V and J ends, which lost 0 bases and 5 bases, there was a span of 11 bases. The germline gives CDR1 SGHNT, CDR2 YYREEE (reference sequence). CDR3 bases: TGTGCCAGCAGCTTGGGGGGCGCAGGGTATGGCTACACCTTC. It translates to CASSLGGAGYGYTF.

CDR3 residues: CASSLHTGGYGYTF. As DNA, the CDR3 is TGTGCCAGCAGTCTCCATACAGGGGGCTATGGCTACACCTTC. The chain links TRBV28 to TRBJ1-2; 8 nucleotides match TRBD1. Unmatched junction bases numbered 6, after V lost 5 bases and J lost 4 bases. This CDR3 comprises 14 residues. Germline V gene lookup returns CDR1 MDHEN and CDR2 SYDVKM.

V and J are TRBV7-3 and TRBJ2-3; D is possibly TRBD2 (6 bases). Per germline, CDR1 SGHTA and CDR2 FQGTGA. Trimming took off 5 bases at V and 0 bases at J, with 15 bases between the two ends. CDR3 length: 16 residues. This chain's CDR3 is CASSPQAGPSTDTQYF. CDR3 in DNA: TGTGCCAGCAGCCCCCAGGCGGGACCTAGCACAGATACGCAGTATTTT.

J is TRBJ2-7 and V is TRBV29-1; unclear D gene. Deletions cut 0 bases from V and 1 base from J, with 10 bases between. The germline gives CDR1 SQVTM, CDR2 ANQGSEA. The CDR3 runs 14 residues. The CDR3 sequence is CSVEDWSLSYEQYF. CDR3 DNA: TGCAGCGTTGAAGATTGGTCGTTATCCTACGAGCAGTACTTC.

The chain is built from TRBV7-8 and TRBJ2-3; 9 positions match TRBD1. The CDR3 has 17 amino acids. V lost 4 bases, J lost 3 bases, and 11 bases stayed unmatched. Germline assignment: CDR1 SGHVS and CDR2 FQNEAQ. In nucleotides, the CDR3 is TGTGCCAGCAGCTCCTACGTCGGGGACAGGGTAACAGATACGCAGTATTTT. It encodes CASSSYVGDRVTDTQYF.

This chain uses TRBV19 with TRBJ1-1, with a possible D match to TRBD1 (5 bases). The CDR3 extends over 14 amino acids. Trimming took off 7 bases at V and 1 base at J, with 13 bases between the two ends. Per germline, CDR1 LNHDA and CDR2 SQIVND (reference sequence). The CDR3 region is CASMVGVGNTEAFF. CDR3 nucleotides: TGTGCCAGTATGGTAGGGGTCGGGAACACTGAAGCTTTCTTT.

The rearrangement uses TRBV11-2 and TRBJ2-1; D not certain. Between the trimmed V and J ends, which lost 1 base and 6 bases, there was a span of 7 bases. There are 13 residues in the CDR3. CDR1 is SGHAT, CDR2 FQNNGV, per germline. The CDR3 region is CASSLAGSNEQFF. The CDR3 coding sequence is TGTGCCAGCAGCTTAGCGGGCAGCAATGAGCAGTTCTTC.

The chain couples TRBV5-4 to TRBJ2-5; 10 positions agree with TRBD1. The end of the DNA is better explained by TRBJ2-7, so the J call may be wrong. This CDR3 is built from 14 residues. Germline V CDR1 and CDR2: SGHNT, YYREEE (reference sequence). The CDR3 reads CASSPGQGSLEQYF. CDR3 in DNA: TGTGCCAGCAGCCCGGGACAGGGGTCTCTCGAGCAGTACTTC.

The gene calls are TRBV6-5 and TRBJ2-1; D is undetermined. CDR1 and CDR2 (germline): MNHEY, SVGAGI. The ends were cut back, 6 bases at V and 4 bases at J, with 10 bases in the middle. The CDR3 is made up of 13 amino acids. Here the CDR3 DNA reads TGTGCCAGCAGCCCCGACGTTTACAATGAGCAGTTCTTC. This gives the protein CASSPDVYNEQFF.

This clone was detected once. The V gene is TRBV19, the J gene TRBJ2-1; the D gene is possibly TRBD2 (5 bases). The germline CDR1 and CDR2 sequences are LNHDA and SQIVND (reference sequence). Deletions cut 5 bases from V and 0 bases from J, with 5 bases between. There are 13 residues in the CDR3. DNA for the CDR3: TGTGCCAGTAGTGCGGGCTCCTACAATGAGCAGTTCTTC. This translates into CASSAGSYNEQFF.

This clone has only one observation. Here the CDR3 DNA reads TGTGCCAGCAGCCCTCCCCTCTACGAGCAGTACTTC. Translated, it gives CASSPPLYEQYF. The chain couples TRBV6-5 to TRBJ2-7, with unresolved D. The CDR3 sequence is 12 residues long. The V gene's germline CDR1 is MNHEY and CDR2 SVGAGI. V shed 6 bases and J shed 3 bases, with 9 bases lying between them.

The V and J genes are TRBV28 and TRBJ1-5, with TRBD1 as a possible D gene (5 bases). CDR1 MDHEN and CDR2 SYDVKM come from the germline V gene. CDR3 size: 11 residues. The V and J ends lost 2 bases and 15 bases respectively, with 11 bases between them. CDR3 sequence reads: CASSLGTVGHF. The DNA for the CDR3 is TGTGCCAGCAGTTTAGGGACGGTCGGGCATTTT.

The chain employs TRBV7-9 and TRBJ1-1; D might be TRBD1 (6 bases). CDR1 SEHNR and CDR2 FQNEAQ come from the germline V gene (reference sequence). The CDR3 extends over 15 amino acids. The V end lost 1 base, the J end lost 0 bases, and 9 bases lay between the germline ends. The CDR3 loop is CASSLDTGMNTEAFF. CDR3 in DNA: TGTGCCAGCAGCTTAGACACAGGGATGAACACTGAAGCTTTCTTT. The complete variable domain, with remaining parts taken from reference TRBV7-9 and TRBJ1-1, reads DTGVSQNPRHKITKRGQNVTFRCDPISEHNRLYWYRQTLGQGPEFLTYFQNEAQLEKSRLLSDRFSAERPKGSFSTLEIQRTEQGDSAMYLCASSLDTGMNTEAFFGQGTRLTVV.

The chain recombines TRBV9 with TRBJ1-4; no firm D call. This CDR3 is built from 15 residues. Trimming took 1 base from V and 0 from J, leaving 7 bases between them. The germline V gene has CDR1 SGDLS and CDR2 YYNGEE. The DNA of the CDR3 is TGTGCCAGCAGCGTAACCGGAGCAACTAATGAAAAACTGTTTTTT. Its protein product is CASSVTGATNEKLFF.

The J gene is TRBJ2-1, the V gene TRBV7-8; D not certain. Trimming pared 5 bases from V and 10 bases from J, leaving 15 bases between. Germline CDR1 SGHVS, CDR2 FQNEAQ. The length of the CDR3 is 13 residues. This CDR3 reads CASSPQTWMEQFF. For the CDR3, the DNA is TGTGCCAGCAGCCCCCAGACCTGGATGGAGCAGTTCTTC.

The rearrangement joins TRBV14 to TRBJ1-5, with TRBD1 identical over 7 bases. V trimming: 1 base; J trimming: 1 base; junction bases outside the gene matches: 10. CDR3 length: 18 amino acids. Germline lookup yields CDR1 SGHDN and CDR2 FVKESK. The CDR3 DNA reads TGTGCCAGCAGCCAAGTAACAGGGGAATTGTCGAGCAATCAGCCCCAGCATTTT. Translated: CASSQVTGELSSNQPQHF.

This clone appeared once. At one end the junction does not follow the germline gene, possibly because of a read error. The chain joins TRBV5-1 to TRBJ2-7, with 9 bases lining up with TRBD2. Germline CDR1 SGHRS, CDR2 YFSETQ. The CDR3 totals 15 residues. CDR3 residues: CANSSAGGHSYEQYF. The CDR3 region has the DNA TGCGCCAACAGCTCAGCGGGGGGCCACTCCTACGAGCAGTACTTC.

This clone is a singleton in its sample. J is TRBJ1-1 and V is TRBV27, with no clear D. This CDR3 has 13 amino acids. Trimming took 2 bases from V and 5 from J, leaving 9 bases between them. Germline V gives CDR1 MNHEY, CDR2 SMNVEV (reference sequence). The CDR3 loop reads CASSLVGRTEAFF. CDR3 in DNA: TGTGCCAGCAGTTTAGTCGGGAGAACTGAAGCTTTCTTT.

In its sample, this clone was seen once. The rearrangement uses TRBV5-4 and TRBJ2-3; D remains unclear. The V gene lost 6 bases and the J gene lost 2 bases, with 10 bases spanning the gap. Germline V gene data show CDR1 as SGHNT and CDR2 as YYREEE (reference sequence). The CDR3 totals 13 residues. The CDR3 nucleotides read TGTGCCAGCACCACGAGCCACACAGATACGCAGTATTTT. This codes for CASTTSHTDTQYF.

V gene TRBV28 combines with J gene TRBJ2-5, with TRBD1 identical over 10 bases. CDR3 length: 15 residues. From germline, CDR1 is MDHEN and CDR2 SYDVKM. V shed 6 bases, J shed 5 bases, and the junction held 9 bases outside the gene matches. CDR3 DNA: TGTGCCAGCAGGGATCTAGACAGGGGGCAGGAGACCCAGTACTTC. Protein sequence: CASRDLDRGQETQYF.

The chain is built from TRBV29-1 and TRBJ1-1, with D unclear. The germline V gene encodes CDR1 SQVTM and CDR2 ANQGSEA. V dropped 2 bases and J dropped 1 base, with 11 bases sitting between them. CDR3 length: 14 residues. The CDR3 reads CSVEPENQNTEAFF. CDR3 sequence (DNA): TGCAGCGTTGAACCGGAGAACCAGAACACTGAAGCTTTCTTT.

This chain uses TRBV4-3 with TRBJ1-1, with unresolved D. The V end was cut by 0 bases, the J end by 11 bases, with 16 bases between. The CDR3 contains 14 residues. The V gene's germline CDR1 is LGHNA and CDR2 YSLEER. In DNA, the CDR3 is TGCGCCAGCAGCCAAGATCGTGAGTTCCCCGAGGCTTTCTTT. Its translation is CASSQDREFPEAFF.

The chain links TRBV6-5 to TRBJ1-1, with no clear D. There are 10 residues in the CDR3. Trimming removed 8 bases at V and 11 bases at J, with 12 bases between. CDR1 is MNHEY and CDR2 is SVGAGI in the germline V gene. CDR3 in amino acids: CASVGKEAFF. The CDR3 region has the DNA TGTGCCAGCGTGGGGAAGGAGGCTTTCTTT.